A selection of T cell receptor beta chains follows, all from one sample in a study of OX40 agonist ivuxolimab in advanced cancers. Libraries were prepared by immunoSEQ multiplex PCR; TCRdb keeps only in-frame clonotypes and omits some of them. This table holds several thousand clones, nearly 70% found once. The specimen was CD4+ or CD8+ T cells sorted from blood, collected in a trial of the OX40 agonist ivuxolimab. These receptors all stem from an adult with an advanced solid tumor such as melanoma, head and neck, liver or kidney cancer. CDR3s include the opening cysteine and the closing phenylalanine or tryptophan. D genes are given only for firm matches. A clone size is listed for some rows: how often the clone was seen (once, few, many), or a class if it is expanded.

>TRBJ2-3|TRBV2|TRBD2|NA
CASSEGGLAGDTQYF
TGTGCCAGCAGTGAGGGAGGACTAGCTGGAGATACGCAGTATTTT
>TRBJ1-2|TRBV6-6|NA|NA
CAGRTDGYTF
TGTGCCGGGAGGACTGATGGCTACACCTTC
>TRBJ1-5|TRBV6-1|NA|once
CASSEAQGPQPQHF
TGTGCCAGCAGTGAAGCCCAGGGCCCTCAGCCCCAGCATTTT
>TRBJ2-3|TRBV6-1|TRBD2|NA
CASSEIAGGTDTQYF
TGTGCCAGCAGTGAAATAGCGGGGGGCACAGATACGCAGTATTTT
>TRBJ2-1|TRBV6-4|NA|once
CASSDSRGPYNEQFF
TGTGCCAGCAGTGACTCGAGAGGGCCCTACAATGAGCAGTTCTTC
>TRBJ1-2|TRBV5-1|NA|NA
CASSPEGTGGYTF
TGCGCCAGCAGCCCGGAGGGTACGGGTGGCTACACCTTC
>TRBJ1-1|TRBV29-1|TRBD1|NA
CSVIQGTTEAFF
TGCAGCGTGATACAGGGGACCACTGAAGCTTTCTTT
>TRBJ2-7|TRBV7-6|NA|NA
CASSPPAGKSSYEQYF
TGTGCCAGCAGCCCCCCAGCCGGGAAGAGCTCCTACGAGCAGTACTTC
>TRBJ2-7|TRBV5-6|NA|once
CASSQIDGPNEQYF
TGTGCCAGCAGCCAAATCGACGGGCCTAACGAGCAGTACTTC
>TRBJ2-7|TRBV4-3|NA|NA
CASSQDLGGGFYEQYF
TGCGCCAGCAGCCAAGATTTGGGCGGGGGCTTTTACGAGCAGTACTTC
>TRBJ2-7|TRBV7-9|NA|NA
CASSLAAVVGSYEQYF
TGTGCCAGCAGCTTAGCTGCGGTAGTGGGGTCCTACGAGCAGTACTTC
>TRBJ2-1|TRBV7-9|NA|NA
CASSLLPDQGKHNEQFF
TGTGCCAGCAGCTTACTGCCGGACCAGGGGAAACACAATGAGCAGTTCTTC
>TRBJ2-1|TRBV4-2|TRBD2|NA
CASSQDTGGPGNEQFF
TGTGCCAGCAGCCAAGATACGGGAGGGCCGGGGAATGAGCAGTTCTTC
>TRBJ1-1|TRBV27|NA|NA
CASNTMDGHGGEAFF
TGTGCCAGCAATACAATGGACGGCCACGGAGGAGAAGCTTTCTTT
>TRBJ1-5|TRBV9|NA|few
CASSVSEYSNQPQHF
TGTGCCAGCAGCGTATCCGAATACAGCAATCAGCCCCAGCATTTT
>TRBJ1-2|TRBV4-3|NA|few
CASSQGRANYGYTF
TGCGCCAGCAGCCAAGGTCGGGCTAACTATGGCTACACCTTC
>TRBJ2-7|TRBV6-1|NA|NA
CASSEDDSPYYYEQYF
TGTGCCAGCAGTGAAGATGACAGCCCATACTACTACGAGCAGTACTTC
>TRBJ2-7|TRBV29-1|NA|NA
CSVEVADHEQYF
TGCAGCGTTGAAGTTGCGGACCACGAGCAGTACTTC
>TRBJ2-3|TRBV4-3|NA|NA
CASSQGTTDTQYF
TGCGCCAGCAGCCAAGGGACCACAGATACGCAGTATTTT
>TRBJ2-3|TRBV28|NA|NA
CASNPSRTDTQYF
TGTGCCAGCAACCCATCCCGCACAGATACGCAGTATTTT
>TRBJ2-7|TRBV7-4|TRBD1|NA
CAGCRDRGSREQYF
TGTGCCGGATGCAGGGACAGGGGATCCCGCGAGCAGTACTTC
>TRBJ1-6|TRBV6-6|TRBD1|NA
CASSQGTGYSPLHF
TGTGCCAGCAGTCAAGGGACAGGATATTCACCCCTCCACTTT
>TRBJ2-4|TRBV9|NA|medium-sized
CASSTDPGNIQYF
TGTGCCAGCAGCACCGACCCGGGGAACATTCAGTACTTC
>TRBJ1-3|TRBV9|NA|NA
CASSVEMGGGNTIYF
TGTGCCAGCAGCGTAGAAATGGGAGGTGGAAACACCATATATTTT
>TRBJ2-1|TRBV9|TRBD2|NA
CASSLRGLAGLNEQFF
TGTGCCAGCAGCCTCCGAGGGCTAGCGGGCCTCAATGAGCAGTTCTTC
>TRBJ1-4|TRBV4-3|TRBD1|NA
CASSQGAGTGGEKLFF
TGCGCCAGCAGCCAAGGGGCCGGGACAGGGGGCGAAAAACTGTTTTTT
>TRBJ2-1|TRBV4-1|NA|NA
CASSQGLKADEQFF
TGCGCCAGCAGCCAAGGGTTAAAGGCCGATGAGCAGTTCTTC
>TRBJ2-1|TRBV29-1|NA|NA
CSGKRGGGNEQFF
TGCAGCGGCAAACGCGGAGGGGGCAATGAGCAGTTCTTC
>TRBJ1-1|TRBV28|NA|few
CASSFDRNTEAFF
TGTGCCAGCAGTTTTGACAGGAACACTGAAGCTTTCTTT